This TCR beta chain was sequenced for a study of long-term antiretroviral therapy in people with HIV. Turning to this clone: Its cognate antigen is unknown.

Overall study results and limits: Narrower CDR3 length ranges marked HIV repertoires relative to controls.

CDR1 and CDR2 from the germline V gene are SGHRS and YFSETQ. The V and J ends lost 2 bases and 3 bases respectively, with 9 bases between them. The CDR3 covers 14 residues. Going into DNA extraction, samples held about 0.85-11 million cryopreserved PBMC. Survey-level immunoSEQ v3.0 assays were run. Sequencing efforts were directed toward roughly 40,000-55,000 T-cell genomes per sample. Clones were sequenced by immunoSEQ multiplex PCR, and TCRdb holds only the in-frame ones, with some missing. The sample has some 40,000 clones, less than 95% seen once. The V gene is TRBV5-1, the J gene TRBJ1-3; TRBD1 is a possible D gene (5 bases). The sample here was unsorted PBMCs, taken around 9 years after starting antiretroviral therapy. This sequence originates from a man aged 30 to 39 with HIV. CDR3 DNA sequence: TGCGCCAGCAGCTTAACAGGCCGTGGAAACACCATATATTTT. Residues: CASSLTGRGNTIYF.